This T cell receptor (beta chain) derives from a study of a mutant IDH1 vaccine in newly diagnosed glioma. Study overall: Patients came in for eight vaccinations, in weeks 1, 3, 5, 7, 11, 15, 19 and 23. Once 4-6 weeks had passed after radiotherapy alone, vaccination started, or it started with temozolomide cycles. Study-wide results and caveats: Of all patients, around 94% showed vaccine-induced immune responses.

This clone was found a few times. Antigen unknown. V gave up 0 bases and J gave up 3 bases; unmatched junction bases: 17. The CDR3 has 19 residues. CDR1 is SGHRS and CDR2 is YFSETQ in the germline V gene. Measured with immunoSEQ multiplex PCR; TCRdb has only the in-frame clones, and not every one. This table has 52,000 or so clones, about three quarters appearing once. Time point meaning: week 23, last vaccination. All doses held 300 ug of mutant IDH1 20-mer peptide, with topical imiquimod. Newly diagnosed WHO grade 3 or 4 IDH1-mutant, ATRX-lost astrocytomas were identified in the donors. This clonotype originated in a woman between 35 and 50 years old with glioma. Some clones in this sample may be carry-over from other donors' samples. The chain recombines TRBV5-1 with TRBJ2-7, with 8 bases identical to TRBD2. Sequenced here: PBMCs, sampled from a glioma patient whose treatment included an IDH1 peptide vaccine. CDR3 region: CASSLAGSLAVGRGYEQYF. In nucleotides, the CDR3 is TGCGCCAGCAGCTTGGCCGGGTCACTAGCGGTGGGTCGGGGCTACGAGCAGTACTTC.